Included here is one TCR beta chain sequence, with context. The specificity of this receptor is unknown. Within one base of it there is no much larger clone, and no base qualities were kept. One collaborating source in Seattle enrolled patients during active infection and followed them longitudinally through the course of disease. Whole blood was collected in K2EDTA tubes by collaborating institutions according to the institutions' own protocols. For TCRbeta analysis, collaborators shipped samples as frozen whole blood, isolated PBMCs, or DNA extracted from either of those sample types. The data were obtained in a study of blood T cell repertoires in COVID-19 (dated by TCRdb to 2018 to 2020). Background on the whole study: Samples from collaborators originated in the United States, Italy and Spain and spanned both the acute and convalescent phases of COVID-19. The repertoires were made available in a free public database intended to serve as a resource for research on the immune response to SARS-CoV-2. The material from the prospective study consisted of cDNA or gDNA derived from T cells, B-cell-depleted T cells, or PBMCs. Samples came from the ongoing ImmuneRACE study (first 160 participants) plus 1,254 subjects from 6 global collaborators. A de-identified subject ID, COVID-19 status, age in years and sex were almost always included in the sample metadata. Where available, HLA class I and class II types were obtained from metadata supplied by the sample provider rather than from assay-based typing. Deeply sampled blood TCRbeta repertoires from subjects exposed to, actively infected with, or recovered from COVID-19 were included in the dataset.

Measured from the cysteine to the phenylalanine, the CDR3 is 15 residues long. Only the CDR3 DNA stays, 45 bases, in frame from base 1. Trimming at the junction amounts to 4 bases on V and 2 bases on J, and the germline ends lie 11 bases apart. Reading the germline V gene (reference sequence) gives CDR1 LNHDA and CDR2 SQIVND. The immunoSEQ Assay, a bias-controlled multiplex PCR, was used to amplify TCRbeta CDR3 regions from genomic DNA. Turning to the authors' computational methods: The number of nucleated cells in each sample was estimated by amplification of reference gene primers within the assay. To quantify the absolute abundance of each unique TCRbeta CDR3 rearrangement, sequence reads were collapsed and filtered. For each sample, productive Simpson clonality was calculated by taking the square root of Simpson's diversity index across productive rearrangements. TCRdb obtained this table from immuneACCESS and retained in-frame rearrangements with V and J assigned. These tables miss some clones; where compared with another copy, unresolved V genes account for less than half of the shortfall, and the remainder is unexplained. That table furnishes V, J and clone size, whereas the DNA furnished D and trimming. For this sample the table gives about 120,000 clones, of which roughly 89% were detected only once. The ten largest clones represent approximately 3.9% of the sample.

Overall study results and their limits: Clinical and demographic metadata were provided uncurated, with the amount varying by source and participant.

The V gene is TRBV19 and the J gene is TRBJ2-2; the D segment could be TRBD2, given 5 matching bases. The sequenced material came from peripheral blood. This clonotype was obtained from a woman aged 60-70 years with COVID-19, enrolled during active disease. Here is the DNA: TGTGCCAGTAGTACCCCCGGGATCAACACCGGGGAGCTGTTTTTT. Translated, it gives CASSTPGINTGELFF.